This TCR beta chain is from a study of cytomegalovirus exposure and HLA in healthy donors. The PCR contained 60 Vbeta and 13 Jbeta primers. Assay used: immunoSEQ multiplex PCR; TCRdb lists only in-frame clones, some missing. The sample comprises approximately 190,000 clones, around 85% of which are singletons, and less than 7% rests with the top ten. Germline CDR1 SGHKS, CDR2 YYEKEE (reference sequence). The ends lost 4 bases at V and 4 bases at J; junction bases unmatched: 13. This CDR3 has 17 residues. Sequenced material: PBMCs. The sequence came from a man aged 40-49 years in good health and CMV-seropositive. V and J are TRBV5-5 and TRBJ1-1, with 10 bases that match TRBD1. The CDR3 sequence: CASSIARQGAFGTEAFF. The CDR3 bases are TGTGCCAGCAGCATTGCGAGACAGGGGGCGTTTGGCACTGAAGCTTTCTTT.